This T cell receptor beta chain was found in a study of a mutant IDH1 vaccine in newly diagnosed glioma. The overall study: Patients had eight vaccinations, in weeks 1, 3, 5, 7, 11, 15, 19 and 23. In some groups vaccination began 4-6 weeks post-radiotherapy; others received it with temozolomide. Study conclusions and caveats: Shifts in the top peripheral T cell clonotypes seemed unrelated to pseudoprogression.

The method was immunoSEQ multiplex PCR; TCRdb's version includes in-frame clones alone and lacks a portion of them. This table holds about 25,000 clones, approximately 80% found once. Time point denoted: week 5, during vaccination. Mutant IDH1 20-mer peptide, at 300 ug, made up each vaccine dose, with topical imiquimod. Germline CDR1 reads LGHNA; CDR2 reads YSLEER. The CDR3 contains 15 residues. The V and J ends lost 1 base and 7 bases respectively, with 16 bases between them. A note on this clone: The antigen is undetermined.

Source: PBMCs, taken from a glioma patient whose treatment included an IDH1 peptide vaccine. This sequence originates from a man between 40 and 49 years old with glioma. The chain links TRBV4-3 to TRBJ1-2; D is possibly TRBD1 (6 bases). The CDR3 DNA follows: TGCGCCAGCAGCCAAGTTAGAGGGGGTATCGGTGGCTACACCTTC. This gives the protein CASSQVRGGIGGYTF.